This T cell receptor beta chain was observed in a study of glioma-infiltrating T cells after dendritic cell vaccination. Study as a whole: Dendritic cells derived from monocytes and pulsed with autologous tumor lysate formed the vaccine.

The CDR3 runs to 14 residues. The germline CDR1 and CDR2 sequences are LNHDA and SQIVND (reference sequence). Trimming left V 7 bases short and J 4 bases short, with 13 bases between. Time point given: after dendritic cell vaccination, including at tumor progression/relapse. As concerns this clone: Its antigen is undetermined.

Up to roughly 2 ug genomic DNA was used for TCRB CDR3 amplification. The primer mix had 60 V beta and 13 J beta primers. Profiled with immunoSEQ multiplex PCR; TCRdb holds only in-frame clones, not every one. The top ten clones hold approximately 8% of a sample with 80,000 to 95,000 clones, approximately 81% of them seen once. Regarding the study as a whole: Complete blood and tumor specimen sets were limited to few patients.

The V gene is TRBV19, the J gene TRBJ1-4, with D tentatively TRBD1 (5 bases). The sequencing here drew on blood, taken after dendritic cell vaccination. This TCR was recovered from a human donor with glioblastoma. The CDR3 sequence: CASMAGGYNEKLFF. Written as DNA, the CDR3 is TGTGCCAGTATGGCGGGGGGATATAATGAAAAACTGTTTTTT.